This paragraph covers one T cell receptor beta chain sequence. Unmatched junction bases numbered 6, after V lost 5 bases and J lost 5 bases. CDR3 length equals 14 residues. CDR1 and CDR2 (germline): SGHRS, YFSETQ. These data originate in a study of blood T cell repertoires in COVID-19. Across the whole study: From the United States, Italy and Spain came samples of acute and convalescent COVID-19. The analysed material was cDNA or gDNA that came from T cells, B-cell-depleted T cells, or PBMCs.

In the original analysis: Using reference gene primer amplification, nucleated cell counts were estimated. TCRdb keeps only in-frame clones here, not all; method: immunoSEQ multiplex PCR. V and J calls plus clone size are reproduced from that table; the DNA served to infer D and trimming. There are a few hundred thousand clones in the sample; around 84% occur only once, and around 1.1% lies in the top ten. The chain joins TRBV5-1 to TRBJ2-1; TRBD2 matches at 8 bases. The receptor was derived from a human donor with acute or convalescent COVID-19. The donor label of this sample is uncertain. Sequencing input: peripheral blood. CDR3 region: CASRGGLDDNEQFF. The CDR3 region has the DNA TGCGCCAGCAGGGGGGGACTAGATGACAATGAGCAGTTCTTC.